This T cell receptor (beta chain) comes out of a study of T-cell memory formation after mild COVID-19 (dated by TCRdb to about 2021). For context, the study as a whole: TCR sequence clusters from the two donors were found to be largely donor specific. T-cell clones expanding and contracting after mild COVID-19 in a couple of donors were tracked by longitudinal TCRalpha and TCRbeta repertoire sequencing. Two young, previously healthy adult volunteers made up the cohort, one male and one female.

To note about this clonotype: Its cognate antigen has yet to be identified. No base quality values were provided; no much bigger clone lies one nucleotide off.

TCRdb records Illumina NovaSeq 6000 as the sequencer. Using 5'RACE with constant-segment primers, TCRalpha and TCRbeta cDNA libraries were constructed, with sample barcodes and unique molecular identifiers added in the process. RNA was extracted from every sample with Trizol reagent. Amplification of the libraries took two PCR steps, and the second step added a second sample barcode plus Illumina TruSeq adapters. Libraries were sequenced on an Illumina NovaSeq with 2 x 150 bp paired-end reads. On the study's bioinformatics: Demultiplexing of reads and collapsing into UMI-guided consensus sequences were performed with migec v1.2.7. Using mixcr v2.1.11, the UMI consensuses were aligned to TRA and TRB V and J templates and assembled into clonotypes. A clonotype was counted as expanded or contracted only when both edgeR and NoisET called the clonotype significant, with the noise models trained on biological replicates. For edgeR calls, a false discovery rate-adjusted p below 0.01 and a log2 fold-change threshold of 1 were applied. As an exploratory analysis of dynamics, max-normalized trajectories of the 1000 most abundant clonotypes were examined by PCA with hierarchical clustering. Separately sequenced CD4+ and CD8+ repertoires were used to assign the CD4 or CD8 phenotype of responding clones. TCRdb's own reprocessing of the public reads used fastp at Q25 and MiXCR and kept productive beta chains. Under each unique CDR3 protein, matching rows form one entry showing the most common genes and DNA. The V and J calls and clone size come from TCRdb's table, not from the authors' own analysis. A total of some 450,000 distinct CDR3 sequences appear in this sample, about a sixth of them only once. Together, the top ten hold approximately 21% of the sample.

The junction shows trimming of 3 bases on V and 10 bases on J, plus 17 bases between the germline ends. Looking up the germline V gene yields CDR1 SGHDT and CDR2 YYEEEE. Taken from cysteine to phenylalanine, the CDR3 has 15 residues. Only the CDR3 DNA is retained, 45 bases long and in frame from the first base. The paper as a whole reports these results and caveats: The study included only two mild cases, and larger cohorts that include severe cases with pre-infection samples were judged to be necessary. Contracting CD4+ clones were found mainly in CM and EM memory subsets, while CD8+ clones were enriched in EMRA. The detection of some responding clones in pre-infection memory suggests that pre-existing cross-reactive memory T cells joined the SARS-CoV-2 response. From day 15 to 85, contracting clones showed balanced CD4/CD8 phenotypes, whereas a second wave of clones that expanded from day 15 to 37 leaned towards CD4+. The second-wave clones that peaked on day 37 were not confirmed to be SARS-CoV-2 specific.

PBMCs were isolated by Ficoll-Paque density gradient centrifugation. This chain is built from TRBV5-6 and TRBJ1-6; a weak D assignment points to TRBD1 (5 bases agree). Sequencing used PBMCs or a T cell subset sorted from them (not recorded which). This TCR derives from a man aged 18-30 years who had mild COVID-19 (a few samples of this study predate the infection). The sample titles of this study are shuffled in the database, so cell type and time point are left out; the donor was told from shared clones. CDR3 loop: CASSSIGGRESPLHF. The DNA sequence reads TGTGCCAGCAGCTCCATCGGGGGACGGGAGTCACCCCTCCACTTT.